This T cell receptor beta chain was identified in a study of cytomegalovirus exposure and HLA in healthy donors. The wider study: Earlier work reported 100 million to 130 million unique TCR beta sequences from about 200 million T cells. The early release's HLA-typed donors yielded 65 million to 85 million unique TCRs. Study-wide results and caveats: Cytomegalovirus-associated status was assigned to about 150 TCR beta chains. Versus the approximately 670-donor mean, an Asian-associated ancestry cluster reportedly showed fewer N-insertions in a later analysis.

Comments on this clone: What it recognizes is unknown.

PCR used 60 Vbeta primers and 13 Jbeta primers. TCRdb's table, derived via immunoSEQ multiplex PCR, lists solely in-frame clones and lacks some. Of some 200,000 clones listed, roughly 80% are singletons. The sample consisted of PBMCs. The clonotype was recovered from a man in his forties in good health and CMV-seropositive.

The DNA of the CDR3 is TGTGCCAGCAGCGTGGACGCGGCTAGCGGGGAAGATACGCAGTATTTT. Residues: CASSVDAASGEDTQYF. The gene calls are TRBV9 and TRBJ2-3, with 9 bases identical to TRBD2. This CDR3 region has 16 residues. After removal of 2 bases from V and 5 bases from J, the junction contained 9 bases not matched to a gene. Germline values: CDR1 SGDLS, CDR2 YYNGEE.